This T cell receptor beta chain was sequenced during a study of T-cell memory formation after mild COVID-19. The wider study: In these data, TCR clusters were largely donor specific. Study conclusions and caveats: Cross-reactive memory seemingly joined, as some responding clones were found in pre-infection memory. Contracting CD4+ clones were located mainly in CM and EM, and CD8+ clones in EMRA.

Via MiXCR, TCRdb re-called the 5' RACE reads, giving one row per CDR3 protein. The sample lists 110,000 or so distinct CDR3 sequences; about 20% were seen once. CDR1 MNHEY and CDR2 SVGEGT come from the germline V gene. This CDR3 spans 10 amino acids. Trimming cost V 8 bases and J 8 bases, with 6 bases left between them. This clonotype has only a few counts. Its specificity is unknown. Sequenced sample: PBMCs or a T cell subset sorted from them (not recorded which). This sequence joins TRBV6-2 or TRBV6-3 and TRBJ1-4; D is undetermined. The TCR originated in a man younger than 35 who had mild COVID-19 (a few samples of this study predate the infection). Cell type and time point are not known. The CDR3 coding sequence is TGTGCCAGCGGGGTGGAAAAACTGTTTTTT. The encoded protein is CASGVEKLFF.